A selection of T cell receptor beta chains follows, all from one sample in a study of shared clonotypes between healthy human individuals. Here immunoSEQ multiplex PCR was the method, and the copy in TCRdb shows in-frame clones only, minus some. The data show about a million clones, approximately 80% seen once. What was sequenced was memory CD4+ T cells sorted from blood. The origin of the receptors is a man aged 18 to 35 in good health. CDR3s include the opening cysteine and the closing phenylalanine or tryptophan. The D gene is left open where the match is weak. Clone size is not always given. Where it is, it says once, few, many or a class for expanded clones.

v_call	cdr3_length	d_call	clone_size	j_call	cdr3_nt	cdr3_aa
TRBV4-3	17	TRBD1	NA	TRBJ1-4	TGCGCCAGCAGCCAAGGGCGGACAGGAGCAACTAATGAAAAACTGTTTTTT	CASSQGRTGATNEKLFF
TRBV2	14	NA	NA	TRBJ1-4	TGTGCCAGCAGCGAGGTCCGAAAGGGAGAAAAACTGTTTTTT	CASSEVRKGEKLFF
TRBV7-8	16	TRBD2	many	TRBJ2-3	TGTGCCAGCAGCCCGGGACTAGCGGGAGATTTTGATACGCAGTATTTT	CASSPGLAGDFDTQYF
TRBV7-2	13	NA	NA	TRBJ1-1	TGTGCCAGCAGCTTATGGGAGCGCACTGAAGCTTTCTTT	CASSLWERTEAFF
TRBV6-6	13	NA	NA	TRBJ1-6	TGTGCCAGCAGTGGACAGATGAATTCACCCCTCCACTTT	CASSGQMNSPLHF
TRBV6-5	13	NA	NA	TRBJ2-5	TGTGCCAGCAGACGGACACGCCAAGAGACCCAGTACTTC	CASRRTRQETQYF
TRBV5-4	14	NA	NA	TRBJ1-1	TGTGCCAGCAGGGGGCAAGGGGCCCGGGTTGAAGCTTTCTTT	CASRGQGARVEAFF
TRBV5-4	13	NA	NA	TRBJ2-5	TGTGCCAGCAGCGGGTCTCCCTTCGGGACCCAGTACTTC	CASSGSPFGTQYF
TRBV5-8	16	TRBD1	NA	TRBJ2-3	TGTGCCAGCAGCGCTGGACAGGGCAAACCTACAGATACGCAGTATTTT	CASSAGQGKPTDTQYF
TRBV11-3	13	TRBD1	once	TRBJ2-1	TGTGCCAGCAGCCGGGACAGGGTCGGGGGACAGTTCTTC	CASSRDRVGGQFF
TRBV27	17	NA	NA	TRBJ2-2	TGTGCCAGCAGTATGGCCCTGCTGCAGTCTAACACCGGGGAGCTGTTTTTT	CASSMALLQSNTGELFF
TRBV5-3	19	TRBD1	few	TRBJ1-2	TGTGCCAGAACCTACGTTCAGGGGGCAGGGGCCACTCTCCACTATGGCTACACCTTC	CARTYVQGAGATLHYGYTF
TRBV6-1	13	NA	NA	TRBJ1-1	TGTGCCAGTCGACAGGAGGTGAACACTGAAGCTTTCTTT	CASRQEVNTEAFF
TRBV15	15	TRBD1	NA	TRBJ1-6	TGTGCCACCAGCAGGGATACAGGGGGCGATTCACCCCTCCACTTT	CATSRDTGGDSPLHF
TRBV4-2	15	NA	NA	TRBJ2-1	TGTGCCAGCAGCCAAGAACTCGGGGGCTACAATGAGCAGTTCTTC	CASSQELGGYNEQFF
TRBV6-5	11	NA	NA	TRBJ1-2	TGTGCCAGCAGCAACAACTATGGCTACACCTTC	CASSNNYGYTF
TRBV5-6	16	NA	NA	TRBJ2-5	TGTGCCAGCACCCTGATGGGTGGTTTAAGGGGAGAGACCCAGTACTTC	CASTLMGGLRGETQYF
TRBV4-1	18	NA	NA	TRBJ2-7	TGCGCCAGCAGCCAAGATCAGTCCTCCGGGGCTTGGGACTACGAGCAGTACTTC	CASSQDQSSGAWDYEQYF
TRBV5-1	14	TRBD2	few	TRBJ2-7	TGCGCCAGCAGGCCTAGCGGGGGGGCCTACGAGCAGTACTTC	CASRPSGGAYEQYF
TRBV6-5	13	NA	NA	TRBJ2-7	TGTGCCAGCAGTCGCCGACAGGATTACGAGCAGTACTTC	CASSRRQDYEQYF
TRBV5-3	16	NA	once	TRBJ1-5	TGTGCCAGAAGCTTGCCTTATTATCAGGGTAGTCAGCCCCAGCATTTT	CARSLPYYQGSQPQHF
TRBV7-2	15	TRBD1	NA	TRBJ2-7	TGTGCCAGCAGCTTAGCCCCACAGGGGAACTACGAGCAGTACTTC	CASSLAPQGNYEQYF
TRBV5-1	14	NA	NA	TRBJ1-1	TGCGCCAGCAGCTCCCAGGGGCAGATTGATGAAGCTTTCTTT	CASSSQGQIDEAFF